This TCR beta chain came from a study of early T cells in non-severe SARS-CoV-2 infection. The overall study: Sequenced bulk RNA came from whole blood that was unsorted, and chains were unpaired.

Individual cDNA molecules carried attached unique molecular identifiers. TCRdb re-derived calls from the 5' RACE reads in MiXCR, one entry per CDR3 protein. The sample holds around 64,000 distinct CDR3 sequences, 10% to 15% seen once. Worth noting for this clonotype: Its antigen is undetermined.

Study conclusions and caveats: Matching with VDJdb favored anti-spike CD8 responses (missing private and CD4 specificities).

The source of this sequence is an adult who was a healthcare worker with PCR-confirmed SARS-CoV-2 infection or an uninfected control (not recorded which). The specimen was whole blood.

As DNA, the CDR3 is TGCGCCAGCAGCCAAGACAGCCGGGGAAACACCATATATTTT. Protein: CASSQDSRGNTIYF. V is TRBV4-1 and J is TRBJ1-3; no definite D call. The V and J ends lost 0 bases and 4 bases respectively, with 7 bases between them. The length of the CDR3 is 14 residues. Germline assignment: CDR1 MGHRA and CDR2 YSYEKL.